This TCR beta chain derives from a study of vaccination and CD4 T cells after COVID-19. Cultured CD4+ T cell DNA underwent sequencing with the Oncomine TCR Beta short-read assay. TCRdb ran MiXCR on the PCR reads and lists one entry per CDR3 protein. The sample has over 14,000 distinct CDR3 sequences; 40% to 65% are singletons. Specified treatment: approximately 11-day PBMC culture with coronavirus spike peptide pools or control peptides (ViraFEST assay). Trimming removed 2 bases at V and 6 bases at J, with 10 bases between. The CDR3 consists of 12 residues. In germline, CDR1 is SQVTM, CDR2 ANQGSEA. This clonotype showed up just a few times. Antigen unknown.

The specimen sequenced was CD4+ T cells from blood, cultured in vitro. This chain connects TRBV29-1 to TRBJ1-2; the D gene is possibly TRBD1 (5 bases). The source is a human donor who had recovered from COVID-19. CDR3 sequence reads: CSVERRGDGYTF. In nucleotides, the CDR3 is TGCAGCGTTGAACGTCGGGGGGATGGCTACACCTTC.